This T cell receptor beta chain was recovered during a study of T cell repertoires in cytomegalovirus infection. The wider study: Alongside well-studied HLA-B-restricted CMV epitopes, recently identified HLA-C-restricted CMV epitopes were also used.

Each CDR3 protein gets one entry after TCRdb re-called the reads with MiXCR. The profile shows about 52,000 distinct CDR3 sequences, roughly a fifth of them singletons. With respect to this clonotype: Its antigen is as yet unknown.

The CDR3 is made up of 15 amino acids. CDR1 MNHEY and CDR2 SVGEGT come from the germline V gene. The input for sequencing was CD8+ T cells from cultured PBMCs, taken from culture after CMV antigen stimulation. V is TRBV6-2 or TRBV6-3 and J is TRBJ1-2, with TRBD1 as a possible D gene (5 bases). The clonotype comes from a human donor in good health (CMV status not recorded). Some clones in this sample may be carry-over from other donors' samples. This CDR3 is CASVPGTVPSYGYTF. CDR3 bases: TGTGCTAGTGTTCCCGGGACCGTGCCTTCCTATGGCTACACCTTC.